The source of this T cell receptor beta chain is a study of blood T cell repertoires in COVID-19. Study summary: Both acute and convalescent COVID-19 samples were obtained from the United States, Italy and Spain.

The J segment lost 16 bases and the V segment lost 4 bases, leaving 17 bases of the junction unmatched. Germline lookup yields CDR1 MDHEN and CDR2 SYDVKM. This CDR3 is built from 15 residues. Original data processing: Amplification of reference gene primers was used by the study to estimate nucleated cell counts. Sequenced by immunoSEQ multiplex PCR; TCRdb stores in-frame clones only, minus some. For V, J and clone size, that table is used; D and trimming come from the DNA. The sample shows 200,000 to 250,000 clones, 80% to 90% of them seen only once. Sequenced: peripheral blood. The receptor's source is a human donor in a cohort sampled during active COVID-19. The V and J genes are TRBV28 and TRBJ2-1; 9 bases line up with TRBD1. The CDR3 nucleotides read TGTGCCAGCAGTTCCCTGGGCATAGATCGGGACAGGGACTTCTTC. Translated, it gives CASSSLGIDRDRDFF.